This T cell receptor (beta chain) was sequenced during a study of T cell repertoires in cytomegalovirus infection. With respect to this clonotype: Its cognate antigen is unknown.

V was trimmed by 4 bases and J by 5 bases, leaving 20 bases between them. This CDR3 is 16 amino acids long. Germline CDR1 is SEHNR and CDR2 is FQNEAQ (reference sequence). Using its own MiXCR run on the reads, TCRdb lists one record per CDR3 protein. The repertoire consists of 800,000 to 950,000 distinct CDR3 sequences, with roughly 33% occurring once and the leading ten covering roughly 12%. This receptor was taken from a human donor in good health (CMV status not recorded). Some clones in this sample may be carry-over from other donors' samples. The starting material was cultured CD8+ T cells from PBMCs, obtained from culture after CMV antigen stimulation. J is TRBJ2-5 and V is TRBV7-9, with TRBD2 as a possible D gene (6 bases). The CDR3 region has the DNA TGTGCCAGCAGCTCAACCGGGGGTTTCAGCAGGGAGACCCAGTACTTC. Translated: CASSSTGGFSRETQYF.